This TCR beta chain was documented in a study of blood T cell repertoires in COVID-19. Overall study: The cDNA or gDNA used as material had been derived from T cells, B-cell-depleted T cells, or PBMCs.

Cohort assignment relied on participant-reported clinical history. V lost 8 bases to trimming and J lost 7 bases, with 24 bases between them. Germline V gives CDR1 LNHDA, CDR2 SQIVND (reference sequence). This CDR3 contains 16 residues. Original analysis: The assay estimated nucleated cells by amplifying reference gene primers. TCRdb keeps only in-frame clones here, not all; method: immunoSEQ multiplex PCR. That table gives V, J and clone size, and the DNA gave D and trimming. Of 160,000 or so clones detected, roughly nine tenths appear once; the ten largest clones hold less than 1.5%. The receptor was isolated from a human donor with acute COVID-19. The donor label of this sample is uncertain. The sequencing sample was made of PBMCs or T cells enriched from blood (not recorded which). The V and J genes are TRBV19 and TRBJ1-5; a weak D match, TRBD1 (6 bases). The chain's CDR3 is CASQERGAGELQPQHF. The DNA for the CDR3 is TGTGCCAGTCAAGAACGGGGTGCAGGGGAGTTACAGCCCCAGCATTTT.